The rows below give T cell receptor beta chains drawn from one sample of a study of control samples from healthy donors and cancer patients. TCRdb's table, derived via immunoSEQ multiplex PCR, lists solely in-frame clones and lacks some. The sample has around 41,000 clones; less than 95% are singletons. The specimen sequenced was blood. These receptor sequences come from a man aged 55 to 70 in good health. The CDR3 runs from the conserved cysteine through the conserved F or W. Each record gives: D gene, V gene, CDR3 length, J gene, clone size, CDR3 DNA, CDR3 protein. D genes are given only for firm matches. Clone size is stated in some rows and not others, as once, few, many or a class when expanded.

D: NA
V: TRBV11-2
length: 14
J: TRBJ1-2
size: NA
DNA: TGTGCCAGCAGCTTAGGGTGGCAAAACTATGGCTACACCTTC
CDR3: CASSLGWQNYGYTF

D: TRBD2
V: TRBV10-2
length: 16
J: TRBJ2-1
size: NA
DNA: TGCGCCAGCAGTGAGTCGACGGGACTAGGTCGAAATGAGCAGTTCTTC
CDR3: CASSESTGLGRNEQFF

D: TRBD2
V: TRBV6-5
length: 16
J: TRBJ2-1
size: NA
DNA: TGTGCCAGCAGTTACTCGCGGCTAGCGGGAAACAATGAGCAGTTCTTC
CDR3: CASSYSRLAGNNEQFF

D: NA
V: TRBV19
length: 17
J: TRBJ2-1
size: NA
DNA: TGTGCCAGTAGTATAGATCGAGGAGGTCCCACAGGCAATGAGCAGTTCTTC
CDR3: CASSIDRGGPTGNEQFF

D: TRBD2
V: TRBV4-2
length: 21
J: TRBJ2-2
size: NA
DNA: TGTGCCAGCAGCCGCCCCTTGGGACTAGCGGGATTGGAGGGGAACACCGGGGAGCTGTTTTTT
CDR3: CASSRPLGLAGLEGNTGELFF

D: NA
V: TRBV21-1
length: 15
J: TRBJ2-1
size: NA
DNA: TGTGCCAGCAGCGTTGGGTCTAGGTTTGGCAATGAGCAGTTCTTC
CDR3: CASSVGSRFGNEQFF

D: NA
V: TRBV4-2
length: 15
J: TRBJ1-3
size: NA
DNA: TGTGCCAGCAGCCAAGATTCCGGGATGGGAAACACCATATATTTT
CDR3: CASSQDSGMGNTIYF

D: NA
V: TRBV28
length: 14
J: TRBJ2-1
size: NA
DNA: TGTGCCAGCAGTTTATCTTTTGGGGGCGATGAGCAGTTCTTC
CDR3: CASSLSFGGDEQFF

D: NA
V: TRBV7-9
length: 13
J: TRBJ2-1
size: NA
DNA: TGTGCCAGCAGCCGGGACCTTCGCAATGAGCAGTTCTTC
CDR3: CASSRDLRNEQFF

D: NA
V: TRBV11-2
length: 15
J: TRBJ2-1
size: once
DNA: TGTGCCAGCAGCTTAGATCCGGGAGAAACGAATGAGCAGTTCTTC
CDR3: CASSLDPGETNEQFF

D: TRBD1
V: TRBV27
length: 15
J: TRBJ2-7
size: NA
DNA: TGTGCCAGCAGCACGCACGGGACAGAATTATACGAGCAGTACTTC
CDR3: CASSTHGTELYEQYF

D: NA
V: TRBV7-3
length: 14
J: TRBJ1-2
size: NA
DNA: TGTGCCAGCAGCTTAACAGGGGTTGGATACGGCTACACCTTC
CDR3: CASSLTGVGYGYTF

D: TRBD2
V: TRBV9
length: 15
J: TRBJ2-7
size: NA
DNA: TGTGCCAGCAGCGTAGCTCCGGGAGGAGAGGGCGAGCAGTACTTC
CDR3: CASSVAPGGEGEQYF

D: TRBD1
V: TRBV28
length: 13
J: TRBJ1-2
size: once
DNA: TGTGCCAGCAGCCCTCCAGGGGGCGATGGCTACACCTTC
CDR3: CASSPPGGDGYTF

D: NA
V: TRBV4-1
length: 15
J: TRBJ1-5
size: NA
DNA: TGCGCCAGCAGCCAAGATATTTGGGGCAATCAGCCCCAGCATTTT
CDR3: CASSQDIWGNQPQHF

D: NA
V: TRBV5-4
length: 13
J: TRBJ1-5
size: NA
DNA: TGTGCCAGCGCCGAAGGGGCGGGACAGCCCCAGCATTTT
CDR3: CASAEGAGQPQHF

D: TRBD2
V: TRBV5-4
length: 15
J: TRBJ2-7
size: once
DNA: TGTGCCAGCTCCCGGACTAGCGTGAGAGGAAACGAGCAGTACTTC
CDR3: CASSRTSVRGNEQYF

D: NA
V: TRBV10-3
length: 16
J: TRBJ2-2
size: NA
DNA: TGTGCCATCACTGGGACATCCCGGGAGAACACCGGGGAGCTGTTTTTT
CDR3: CAITGTSRENTGELFF

D: TRBD1
V: TRBV11-3
length: 16
J: TRBJ1-5
size: NA
DNA: TGTGCCAGCAGCCTTATCGTGACAGGGGACAATCAGCCCCAGCATTTT
CDR3: CASSLIVTGDNQPQHF

D: NA
V: TRBV29-1
length: 11
J: TRBJ1-2
size: NA
DNA: TGCAGCGTTGAAGAACTGAAGAGCTACACCTTC
CDR3: CSVEELKSYTF

D: NA
V: TRBV19
length: 14
J: TRBJ1-4
size: NA
DNA: TGTGCCAGCCAGACTTGGGGCGTCGATGAAAAACTGTTTTTT
CDR3: CASQTWGVDEKLFF

D: NA
V: TRBV6-6
length: 13
J: TRBJ2-1
size: NA
DNA: TGTGCCAGCATAATGCGTGGGTACAATGAGCAGTTCTTC
CDR3: CASIMRGYNEQFF

D: TRBD2
V: TRBV28
length: 15
J: TRBJ2-7
size: NA
DNA: TGTGCCAGCAGTTCAGCCGGACTAGCGGGACTCGAGCAGTACTTC
CDR3: CASSSAGLAGLEQYF

D: NA
V: TRBV5-1
length: 12
J: TRBJ2-7
size: NA
DNA: TGCGCCAGCAGCTTCGGTCAGTACGAGCAGTACTTC
CDR3: CASSFGQYEQYF

D: NA
V: TRBV19
length: 13
J: TRBJ1-4
size: NA
DNA: TGTGCCAGTTCGAGGGTGACTAATGAAAAACTGTTTTTT
CDR3: CASSRVTNEKLFF

D: NA
V: TRBV20-1
length: 10
J: TRBJ1-1
size: NA
DNA: TGCAGTGCTAGTTTGGGGAGCGCTTTCTTT
CDR3: CSASLGSAFF

D: TRBD2
V: TRBV6-4
length: 15
J: TRBJ2-1
size: NA
DNA: TGTGCCAGCAGTACTCGGGGGGGAGAAGGCAATGAGCAGTTCTTC
CDR3: CASSTRGGEGNEQFF

D: TRBD1
V: TRBV10-2
length: 14
J: TRBJ1-5
size: NA
DNA: TGCGCCAGCGGTGGGGACAGGGTGGATCAGCCCCAGCATTTT
CDR3: CASGGDRVDQPQHF

D: NA
V: TRBV6-5
length: 12
J: TRBJ1-5
size: NA
DNA: TGTGCCAGCAACTCTCTGGTCCAGCCCCAGCATTTT
CDR3: CASNSLVQPQHF

D: TRBD1
V: TRBV19
length: 14
J: TRBJ2-7
size: NA
DNA: TGTGCCAGTAGTATCCGGACAGGTTCCTACGAGCAGTACTTC
CDR3: CASSIRTGSYEQYF

D: NA
V: TRBV9
length: 14
J: TRBJ1-1
size: NA
DNA: TGTGCCAGCAGCGAAGGACTCATGAACACTGAAGCTTTCTTT
CDR3: CASSEGLMNTEAFF

D: NA
V: TRBV27
length: 16
J: TRBJ1-4
size: NA
DNA: TGTGCCAGCAGTGAATATCCAGGGGCAACTAATGAAAAACTGTTTTTT
CDR3: CASSEYPGATNEKLFF

D: TRBD2
V: TRBV3-1/TRBV3-2
length: 18
J: TRBJ2-5
size: once
DNA: TGTGCCAGCAGCAAAGTCACCGGGACTAGCGGTAGGGGAGAGACCCAGTACTTC
CDR3: CASSKVTGTSGRGETQYF

D: TRBD1
V: TRBV9
length: 17
J: TRBJ2-3
size: NA
DNA: TGTGCCAGCAGCGTAGGGGGACAGGGACGATTGAGGGATACGCAGTATTTT
CDR3: CASSVGGQGRLRDTQYF

D: NA
V: TRBV12-3/TRBV12-4
length: 13
J: TRBJ1-3
size: NA
DNA: TGTGCCTCGCGTCCGGGCTCTGGAAACACCATATATTTT
CDR3: CASRPGSGNTIYF

D: NA
V: TRBV5-4
length: 13
J: TRBJ2-7
size: NA
DNA: TGTGCCAGCAGGCCTGTTTCCTCATACGAGCAGTACTTC
CDR3: CASRPVSSYEQYF

D: TRBD1
V: TRBV30
length: 11
J: TRBJ1-2
size: NA
DNA: TGTGCCTGGGGGACAGCTTATGGCTACACCTTC
CDR3: CAWGTAYGYTF

D: NA
V: TRBV6-6
length: 13
J: TRBJ1-6
size: NA
DNA: TGTGCCAGCAGTTACTCATCCGGAGGCGACTTTCACTTT
CDR3: CASSYSSGGDFHF

D: NA
V: TRBV18
length: 17
J: TRBJ2-7
size: NA
DNA: TGTGCCAGCTCACCACCGGGGACCTGGCCAGGGGTTTCTGAGCAGTACTTC
CDR3: CASSPPGTWPGVSEQYF

D: NA
V: TRBV30
length: 14
J: TRBJ1-4
size: NA
DNA: TGTGCCTGGAGTGCGACACAGCTTAATGAAAAACTGTTTTTT
CDR3: CAWSATQLNEKLFF

D: NA
V: TRBV11-2
length: 14
J: TRBJ2-5
size: NA
DNA: TGTGCCAGCGAAGCCTATTCTAGAGGAGAGACCCAGTACTTC
CDR3: CASEAYSRGETQYF

D: NA
V: TRBV27
length: 14
J: TRBJ1-3
size: NA
DNA: TGTGCCAGCAGTTTAGGGTACTCTGGAAACACCATATATTTT
CDR3: CASSLGYSGNTIYF

D: TRBD2
V: TRBV5-1
length: 14
J: TRBJ2-1
size: NA
DNA: TGCGCCAGCAGCTTAGCGGGAGCCCCGGGTGAGCAGTTCTTC
CDR3: CASSLAGAPGEQFF

D: NA
V: TRBV30
length: 15
J: TRBJ2-3
size: NA
DNA: TGTGCCTGGAGTGTACTTTCAGTGGGGCCAGATACGCAGTATTTT
CDR3: CAWSVLSVGPDTQYF

D: NA
V: TRBV5-6
length: 14
J: TRBJ1-4
size: NA
DNA: TGTGCCAGCAGCTTGCCGGGAAATGATAAAAAACTGTTTTTT
CDR3: CASSLPGNDKKLFF

D: NA
V: TRBV19
length: 15
J: TRBJ1-1
size: NA
DNA: TGTGCCAGTAGTCTACGCGGGGATGCGAACACTGAAGCTTTCTTT
CDR3: CASSLRGDANTEAFF

D: NA
V: TRBV15
length: 12
J: TRBJ1-1
size: NA
DNA: TGTGCCACCAGCAGAGGACAAGTTGAAGCTTTCTTT
CDR3: CATSRGQVEAFF

D: NA
V: TRBV29-1
length: 14
J: TRBJ2-1
size: NA
DNA: TGCAGCGTCGCTTCAGGGGCCCCCGCCGGTGAGCAGTTCTTC
CDR3: CSVASGAPAGEQFF

D: NA
V: TRBV7-8
length: 15
J: TRBJ2-3
size: NA
DNA: TGTGCCAGCAGCCCCGGGGCAGGGTTCACAGATACGCAGTATTTT
CDR3: CASSPGAGFTDTQYF

D: TRBD2
V: TRBV6-5
length: 15
J: TRBJ2-7
size: NA
DNA: TGTGCCAGCGAAAGCGGGACTAGCGGCTCCTACGAGCAGTACTTC
CDR3: CASESGTSGSYEQYF

D: NA
V: TRBV7-8
length: 15
J: TRBJ2-5
size: NA
DNA: TGTGCCAGCAGCCCACCCGGGACACCTTCGGAGACCCAGTACTTC
CDR3: CASSPPGTPSETQYF

D: NA
V: TRBV19
length: 14
J: TRBJ1-3
size: NA
DNA: TGTGCCAGTAGTATCGTGACCTCTGGAAACACCATATATTTT
CDR3: CASSIVTSGNTIYF

D: NA
V: TRBV3-1/TRBV3-2
length: 12
J: TRBJ2-7
size: NA
DNA: TGTGCCAGCAGTCCTGGACGGGGCGAGCAGTACTTC
CDR3: CASSPGRGEQYF